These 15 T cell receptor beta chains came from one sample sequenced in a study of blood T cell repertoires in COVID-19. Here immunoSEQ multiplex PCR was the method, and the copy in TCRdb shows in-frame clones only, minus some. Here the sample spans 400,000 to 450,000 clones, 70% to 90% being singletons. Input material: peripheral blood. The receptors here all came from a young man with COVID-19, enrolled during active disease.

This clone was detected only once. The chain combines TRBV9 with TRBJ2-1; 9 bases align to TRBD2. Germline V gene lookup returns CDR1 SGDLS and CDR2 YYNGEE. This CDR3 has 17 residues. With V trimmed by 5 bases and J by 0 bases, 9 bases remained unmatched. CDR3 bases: TGTGCCAGCAGGCCGACTGCGGGGGGGCGCTCCTACAATGAGCAGTTCTTC. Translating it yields CASRPTAGGRSYNEQFF. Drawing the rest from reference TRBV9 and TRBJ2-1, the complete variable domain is DSGVTQTPKHLITATGQRVTLRCSPRSGDLSVYWYQQSLDQGLQFLIQYYNGEERAKGNILERFSAQQFPDLHSELNLSSLELGDSALYFCASRPTAGGRSYNEQFFGPGTRLTVL.

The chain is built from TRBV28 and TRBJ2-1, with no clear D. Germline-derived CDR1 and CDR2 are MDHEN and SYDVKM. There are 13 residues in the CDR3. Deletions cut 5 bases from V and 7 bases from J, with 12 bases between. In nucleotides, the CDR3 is TGTGCCAGCAGTCCCCGACTTATGAATGAGCAGTTCTTC. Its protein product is CASSPRLMNEQFF.

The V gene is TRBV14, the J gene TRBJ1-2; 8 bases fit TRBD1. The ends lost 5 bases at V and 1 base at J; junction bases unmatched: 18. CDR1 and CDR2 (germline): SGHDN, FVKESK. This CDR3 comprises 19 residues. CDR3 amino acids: CASSLSRDRLFGINYGYTF. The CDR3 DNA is TGTGCCAGCAGCTTGTCCCGGGACAGGCTTTTTGGGATTAACTATGGCTACACCTTC.

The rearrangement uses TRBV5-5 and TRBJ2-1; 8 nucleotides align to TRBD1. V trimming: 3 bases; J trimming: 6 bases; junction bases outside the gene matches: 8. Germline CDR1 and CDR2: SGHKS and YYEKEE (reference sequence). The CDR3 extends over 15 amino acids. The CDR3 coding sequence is TGTGCCAGCAGCTATCACACCACAGGGGGCAATGAGCAGTTCTTC. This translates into CASSYHTTGGNEQFF.

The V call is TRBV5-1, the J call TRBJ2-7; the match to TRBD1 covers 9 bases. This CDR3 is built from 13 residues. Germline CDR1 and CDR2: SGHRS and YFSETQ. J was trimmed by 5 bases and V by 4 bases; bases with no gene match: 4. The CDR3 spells CASSDRGDNEQYF. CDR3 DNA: TGCGCCAGCAGCGACAGGGGGGACAACGAGCAGTACTTC.

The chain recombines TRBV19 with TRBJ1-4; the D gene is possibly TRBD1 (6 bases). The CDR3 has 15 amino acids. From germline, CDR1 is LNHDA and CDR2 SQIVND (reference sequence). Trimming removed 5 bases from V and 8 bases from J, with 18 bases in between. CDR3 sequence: CASSPQDRTREKLFF. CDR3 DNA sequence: TGTGCCAGTAGTCCCCAAGACAGGACAAGGGAAAAACTGTTTTTT. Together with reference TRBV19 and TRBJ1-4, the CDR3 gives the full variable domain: DGGITQSPKYLFRKEGQNVTLSCEQNLNHDAMYWYRQDPGQGLRLIYYSQIVNDFQKGDIAEGYSVSREKKESFPLTVTSAQKNPTAFYLCASSPQDRTREKLFFGSGTQLSVL.

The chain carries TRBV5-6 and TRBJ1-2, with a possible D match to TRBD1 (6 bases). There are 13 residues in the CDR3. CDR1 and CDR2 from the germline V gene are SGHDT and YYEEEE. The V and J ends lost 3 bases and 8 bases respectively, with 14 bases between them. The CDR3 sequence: CASSSQGGTGYTF. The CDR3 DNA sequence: TGTGCCAGCAGCTCTCAAGGGGGAACAGGCTACACCTTC.

CDR3 coding DNA: TGTGCCAGCAGCTTAGGGAGTGGCTACACCTTC. This translates into CASSLGSGYTF. The V gene is TRBV7-9, the J gene TRBJ1-2; D not certain. The V gene lost 1 base and the J gene lost 7 bases, with 4 bases spanning the gap. The CDR3 runs to 11 residues. Germline CDR1 SEHNR, CDR2 FQNEAQ (reference sequence).

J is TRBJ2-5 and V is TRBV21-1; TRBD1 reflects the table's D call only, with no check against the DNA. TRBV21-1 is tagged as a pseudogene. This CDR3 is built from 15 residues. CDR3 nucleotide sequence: TGTGCCAGCAGCACTTACAGGGTCGCACGAGAGACCCAGTACTTC. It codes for CASSTYRVARETQYF.

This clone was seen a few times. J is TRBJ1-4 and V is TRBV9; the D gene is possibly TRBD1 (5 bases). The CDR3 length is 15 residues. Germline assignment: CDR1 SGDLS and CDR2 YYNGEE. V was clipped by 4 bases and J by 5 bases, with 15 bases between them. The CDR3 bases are TGTGCCAGCAGCCCTGGTGGGGGAGGCAATGAAAAACTGTTTTTT. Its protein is CASSPGGGGNEKLFF.

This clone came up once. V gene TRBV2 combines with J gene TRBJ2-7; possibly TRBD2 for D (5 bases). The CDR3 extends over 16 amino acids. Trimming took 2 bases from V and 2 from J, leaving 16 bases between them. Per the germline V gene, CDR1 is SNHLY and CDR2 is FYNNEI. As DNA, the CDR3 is TGTGCCAGCAGTGAAATAACCGGGGAACGACCCTACGAGCAGTACTTC. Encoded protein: CASSEITGERPYEQYF.

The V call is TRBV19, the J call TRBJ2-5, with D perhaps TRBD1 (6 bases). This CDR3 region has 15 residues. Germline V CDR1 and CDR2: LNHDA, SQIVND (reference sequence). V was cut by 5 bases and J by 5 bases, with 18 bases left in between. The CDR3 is CASSSSTRQEETQYF. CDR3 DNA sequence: TGTGCCAGTAGTTCCTCGACCCGACAGGAGGAGACCCAGTACTTC.

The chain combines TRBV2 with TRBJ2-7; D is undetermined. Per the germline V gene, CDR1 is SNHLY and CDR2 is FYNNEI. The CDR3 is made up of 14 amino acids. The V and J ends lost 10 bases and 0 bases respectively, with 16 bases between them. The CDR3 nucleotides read TGTGCCAACCCCCCAGACCGGAGCTCCTACGAGCAGTACTTC. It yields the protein CANPPDRSSYEQYF.

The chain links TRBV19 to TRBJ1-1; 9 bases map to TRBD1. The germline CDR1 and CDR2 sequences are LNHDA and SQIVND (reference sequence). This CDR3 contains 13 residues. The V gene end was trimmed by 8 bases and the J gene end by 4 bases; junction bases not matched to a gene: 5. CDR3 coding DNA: TGTGCCAGTTTTACAGGGGGCCTCACTGAAGCTTTCTTT. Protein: CASFTGGLTEAFF.

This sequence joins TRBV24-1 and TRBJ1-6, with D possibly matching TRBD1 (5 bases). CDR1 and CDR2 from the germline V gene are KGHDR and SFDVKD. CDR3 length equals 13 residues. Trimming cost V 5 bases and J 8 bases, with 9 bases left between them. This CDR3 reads CATSAGAHSPLHF. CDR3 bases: TGTGCCACCAGTGCTGGGGCCCATTCACCCCTCCACTTT.